These T cell receptor beta chains were read from a single sample in a study of blood T cell repertoires in COVID-19. The data were produced by immunoSEQ multiplex PCR, yet TCRdb's version contains in-frame clones alone and is incomplete. In the table there are about 200,000 clones, around 82% of which are singletons. Sequencing was carried out using PBMCs or T cells enriched from blood (not recorded which). The source is a man aged 40-49 years who had recovered from COVID-19. CDR3s include the opening cysteine and the closing phenylalanine or tryptophan.

cdr3_aa,j_call,cdr3_length,v_call
CASSPRGTQRTYGYTF,TRBJ1-2,16,TRBV18
CASSLLAGRPSYNEQFF,TRBJ2-1,17,TRBV28
CASSQGLANTGELFF,TRBJ2-2,15,TRBV3-1/TRBV3-2
CATSRQGERGEAFF,TRBJ1-1,14,TRBV10-3
CASGWRLAGDEQFF,TRBJ2-1,14,TRBV12-5
CASSRDTSYSYNSPLHF,TRBJ1-6,17,TRBV28
CASSQDSRPGEQYF,TRBJ2-7,14,TRBV4-3
CASSQRSSYEQYF,TRBJ2-7,13,TRBV5-1
CASSPAGPRDTQYF,TRBJ2-3,14,TRBV18
CASSLGGGDNSPLHF,TRBJ1-6,15,TRBV7-6
CASSLGRGDRGNEQFF,TRBJ2-1,16,TRBV5-4
CASSLQQEGGKLFF,TRBJ1-4,14,TRBV11-2
CASSLVTGEQYF,TRBJ2-7,12,TRBV7-6
CASSLSYAGGFYEQYF,TRBJ2-7,16,TRBV27
CAISDGTVEKLFF,TRBJ1-4,13,TRBV10-3
CASRYAGTGWGEQFF,TRBJ2-1,15,TRBV2
CSAERGYEQYF,TRBJ2-7,11,TRBV20-1
CATSDQNPVTDTQYF,TRBJ2-3,15,TRBV24-1
CATSDRDRVGYTF,TRBJ1-2,13,TRBV24-1
CASSPGLLNTEAFF,TRBJ1-1,14,TRBV6-5
CAGTPRGFSGNTIYF,TRBJ1-3,15,TRBV30
CASRRGWDSNQPQHF,TRBJ1-5,15,TRBV2
CAWSVRDRVYGNTIYF,TRBJ1-3,16,TRBV30
CASRPDRGLTGEQFF,TRBJ2-1,15,TRBV10-2
CASSLSDSRNQPQHF,TRBJ1-5,15,TRBV5-1
CASSQDGAGGTEAFF,TRBJ1-1,15,TRBV4-1
CASTTSGGDTQYF,TRBJ2-3,13,TRBV27
CASSLDGSGGAETQYF,TRBJ2-5,16,TRBV5-1
CASSIVAGGPTDTQYF,TRBJ2-3,16,TRBV19
CASAGFRNYGYTF,TRBJ1-2,13,TRBV12-3/TRBV12-4
CASSQLGGNSPLHF,TRBJ1-6,14,TRBV14
CASSNTVPGQSADYNSPLHF,TRBJ1-6,20,TRBV19
CASSIGQENYGYTF,TRBJ1-2,14,TRBV10-1
CASSMDRGRAFF,TRBJ1-1,12,TRBV7-2
CASSPGQANTDTQYF,TRBJ2-3,15,TRBV5-1
CASSPPAAGVREQFF,TRBJ2-1,15,TRBV18
CASSQDVGDLRGPYTF,TRBJ1-2,16,TRBV4-2